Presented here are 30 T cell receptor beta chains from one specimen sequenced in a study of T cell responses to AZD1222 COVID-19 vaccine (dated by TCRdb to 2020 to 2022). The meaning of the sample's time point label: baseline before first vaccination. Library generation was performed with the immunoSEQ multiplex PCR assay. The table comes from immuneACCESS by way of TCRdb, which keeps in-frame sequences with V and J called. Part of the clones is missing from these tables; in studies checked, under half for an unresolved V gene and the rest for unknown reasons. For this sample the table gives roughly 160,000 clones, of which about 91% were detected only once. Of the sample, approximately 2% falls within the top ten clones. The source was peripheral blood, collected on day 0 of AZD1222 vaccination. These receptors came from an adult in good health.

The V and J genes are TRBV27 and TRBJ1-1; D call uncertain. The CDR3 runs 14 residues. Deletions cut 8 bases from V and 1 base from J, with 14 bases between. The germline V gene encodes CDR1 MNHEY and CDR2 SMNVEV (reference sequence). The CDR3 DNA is TGTGCCAGCTCCTACCACGGAAAGAACACTGAAGCTTTCTTT. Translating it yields CASSYHGKNTEAFF.

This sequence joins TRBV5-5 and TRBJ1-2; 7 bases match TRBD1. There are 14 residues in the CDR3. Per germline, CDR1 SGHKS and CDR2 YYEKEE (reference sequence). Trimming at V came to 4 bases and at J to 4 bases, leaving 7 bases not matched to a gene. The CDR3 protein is CASSGETGIYGYTF. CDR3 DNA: TGTGCCAGCAGCGGAGAGACAGGGATCTATGGCTACACCTTC.

The CDR3 here is CASRDQGNQPQHF. CDR3 DNA: TGTGCCAGCAGGGACCAGGGCAATCAGCCCCAGCATTTT. The chain carries TRBV2 and TRBJ1-5; D gene unclear. The CDR3 is made up of 13 amino acids. Germline CDR1 is SNHLY and CDR2 is FYNNEI. Trimming stripped 6 bases from V and 2 bases from J, with 8 bases between.

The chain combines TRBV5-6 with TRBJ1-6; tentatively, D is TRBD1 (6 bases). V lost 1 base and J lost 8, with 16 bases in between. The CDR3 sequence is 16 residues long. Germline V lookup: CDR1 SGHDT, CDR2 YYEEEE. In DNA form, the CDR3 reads TGTGCCAGCAGCTTGCTTTCCGGGACACTGGATTCACCCCTCCACTTT. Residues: CASSLLSGTLDSPLHF.

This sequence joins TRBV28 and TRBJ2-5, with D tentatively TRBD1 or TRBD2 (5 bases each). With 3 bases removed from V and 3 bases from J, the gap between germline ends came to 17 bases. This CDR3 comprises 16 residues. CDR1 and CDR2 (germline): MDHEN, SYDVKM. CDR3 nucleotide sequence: TGTGCCAGCAGTTTTCCAACCGGGACGGTGAAAGAGACCCAGTACTTC. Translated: CASSFPTGTVKETQYF.

The CDR3 DNA reads TGTGCCAGCAGCCTTCTAACAGGGACGAACACTGAAGCTTTCTTT. Amino acids: CASSLLTGTNTEAFF. The rearrangement uses TRBV11-2 and TRBJ1-1; weak D call: TRBD1 (6 bases). This CDR3 is 15 amino acids long. In germline, CDR1 is SGHAT, CDR2 FQNNGV. V lost 5 bases and J lost 1, with 14 bases in between.

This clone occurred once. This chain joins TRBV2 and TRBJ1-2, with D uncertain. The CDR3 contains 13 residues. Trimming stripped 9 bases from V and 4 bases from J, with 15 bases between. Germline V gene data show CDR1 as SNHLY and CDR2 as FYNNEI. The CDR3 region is CARGKVDGYGYTF. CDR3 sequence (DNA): TGTGCCAGGGGGAAGGTTGACGGCTATGGCTACACCTTC.

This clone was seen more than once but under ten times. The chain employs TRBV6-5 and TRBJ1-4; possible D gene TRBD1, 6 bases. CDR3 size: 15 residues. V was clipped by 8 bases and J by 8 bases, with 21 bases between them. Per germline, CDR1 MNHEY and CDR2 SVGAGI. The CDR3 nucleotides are TGTGCCAGCGGAGGGAGGGGGGGACGAGGAGAAAAACTGTTTTTT. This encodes CASGGRGGRGEKLFF.

The CDR3 DNA sequence: TGCGCCAGCAGCAGTAAACAGGGGTACGAGCAGTACTTC. This codes for CASSSKQGYEQYF. The chain joins TRBV5-1 to TRBJ2-7; the match to TRBD1 covers 7 bases. There are 13 residues in the CDR3. Germline CDR1 is SGHRS and CDR2 is YFSETQ. V was pared by 4 bases and J by 4 bases, with 5 bases of the junction left unmatched. Drawing the rest from reference TRBV5-1 and TRBJ2-7, the complete variable domain is KAGVTQTPRYLIKTRGQQVTLSCSPISGHRSVSWYQQTPGQGLQFLFEYFSETQRNKGNFPGRFSGRQFSNSRSEMNVSTLELGDSALYLCASSSKQGYEQYFGPGTRLTVT.

CDR3 DNA sequence: TGTGCCACCCGGACAGAAGGGAACTTTTATACGCAGTATTTT. Amino acid sequence: CATRTEGNFYTQYF. The chain carries TRBV10-3 and TRBJ2-3, with D tentatively TRBD1 (6 bases). The CDR3 spans 14 residues. Germline-derived CDR1 and CDR2 are ENHRY and SYGVKD. V was pared by 10 bases and J by 7 bases, with 21 bases between.

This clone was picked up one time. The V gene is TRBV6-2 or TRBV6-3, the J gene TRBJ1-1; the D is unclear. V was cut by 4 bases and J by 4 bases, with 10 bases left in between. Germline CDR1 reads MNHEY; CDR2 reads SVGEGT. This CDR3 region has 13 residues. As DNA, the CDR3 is TGTGCCAGCAGTTCATCGGGGTTCACTGAAGCTTTCTTT. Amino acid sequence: CASSSSGFTEAFF.

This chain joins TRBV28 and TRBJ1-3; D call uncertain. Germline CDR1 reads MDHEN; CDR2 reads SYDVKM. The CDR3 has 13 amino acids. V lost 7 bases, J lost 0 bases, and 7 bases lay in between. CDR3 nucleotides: TGTGCCAGCAAGCGGGGCTCTGGAAACACCATATATTTT. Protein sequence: CASKRGSGNTIYF. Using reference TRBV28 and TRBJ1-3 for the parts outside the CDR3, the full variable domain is DVKVTQSSRYLVKRTGEKVFLECVQDMDHENMFWYRQDPGLGLRLIYFSYDVKMKEKGDIPEGYSVSREKKERFSLILESASTNQTSMYLCASKRGSGNTIYFGEGSWLTVV.

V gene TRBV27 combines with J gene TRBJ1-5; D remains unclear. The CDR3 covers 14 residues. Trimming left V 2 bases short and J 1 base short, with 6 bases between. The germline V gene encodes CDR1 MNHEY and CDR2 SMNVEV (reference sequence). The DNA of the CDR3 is TGTGCCAGCAGTTTAGGCGGCAGCAATCAGCCCCAGCATTTT. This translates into CASSLGGSNQPQHF.

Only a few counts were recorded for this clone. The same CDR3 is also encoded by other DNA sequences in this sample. The CDR3 nucleotides read TGTGCCACCAGCAGAGAAGAAGGGGATGGCTACACCTTC. Encoded protein: CATSREEGDGYTF. The genes are TRBV15 and TRBJ1-2; D might be TRBD1 (5 bases). CDR1 is LNHNV and CDR2 is YYDKDF in the germline V gene (reference sequence). V was cut by 0 bases and J by 6 bases, with 8 bases left in between. The CDR3 runs to 13 residues.

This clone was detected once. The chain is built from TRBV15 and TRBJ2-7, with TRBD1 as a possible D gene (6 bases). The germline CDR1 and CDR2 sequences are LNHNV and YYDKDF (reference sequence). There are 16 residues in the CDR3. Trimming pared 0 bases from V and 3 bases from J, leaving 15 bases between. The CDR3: CATSRDIARGSYEQYF. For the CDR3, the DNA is TGTGCCACCAGCAGAGATATCGCCAGGGGTAGCTACGAGCAGTACTTC. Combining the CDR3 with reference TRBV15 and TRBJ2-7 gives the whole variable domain DAMVIQNPRYQVTQFGKPVTLSCSQTLNHNVMYWYQQKSSQAPKLLFHYYDKDFNNEADTPDNFQSRRPNTSFCFLDIRSPGLGDTAMYLCATSRDIARGSYEQYFGPGTRLTVT.

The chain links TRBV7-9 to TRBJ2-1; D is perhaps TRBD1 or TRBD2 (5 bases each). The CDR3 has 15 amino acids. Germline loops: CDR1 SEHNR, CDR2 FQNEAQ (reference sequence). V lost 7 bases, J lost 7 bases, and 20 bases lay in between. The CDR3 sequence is CASTPWAGTRNEQFF. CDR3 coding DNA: TGTGCCAGCACACCCTGGGCAGGGACCCGGAATGAGCAGTTCTTC.

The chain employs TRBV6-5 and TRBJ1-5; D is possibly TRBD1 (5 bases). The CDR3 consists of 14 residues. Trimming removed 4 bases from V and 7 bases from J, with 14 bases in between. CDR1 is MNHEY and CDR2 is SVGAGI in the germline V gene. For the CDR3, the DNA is TGTGCCAGCAGTTCGGGGGTCTCTTACCAGCCCCAGCATTTT. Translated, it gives CASSSGVSYQPQHF.

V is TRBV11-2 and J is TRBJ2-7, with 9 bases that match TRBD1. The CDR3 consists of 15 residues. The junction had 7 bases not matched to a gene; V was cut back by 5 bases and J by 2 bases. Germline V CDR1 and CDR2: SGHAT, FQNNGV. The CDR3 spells CASSMGQGAAYEQYF. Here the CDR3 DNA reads TGTGCCAGCAGCATGGGACAGGGAGCGGCCTACGAGCAGTACTTC.

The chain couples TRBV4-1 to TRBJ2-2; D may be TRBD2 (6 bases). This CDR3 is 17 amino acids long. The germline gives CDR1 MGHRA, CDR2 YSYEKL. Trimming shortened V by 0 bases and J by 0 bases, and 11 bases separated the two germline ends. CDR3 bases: TGCGCCAGCAGCCAAGATGACCCGGGGGCGAACACCGGGGAGCTGTTTTTT. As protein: CASSQDDPGANTGELFF.

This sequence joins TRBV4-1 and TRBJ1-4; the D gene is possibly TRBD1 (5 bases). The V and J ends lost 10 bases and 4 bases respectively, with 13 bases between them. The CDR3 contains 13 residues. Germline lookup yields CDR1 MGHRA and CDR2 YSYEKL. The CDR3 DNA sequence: TGCGCCACCTTAGACAGTATTAATGAAAAACTGTTTTTT. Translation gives CATLDSINEKLFF.

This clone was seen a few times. For the CDR3, the DNA is TGTGCCAGCAACGAGGGGGAGGTGGGTCAGCCCCAGCATTTT. This gives the protein CASNEGEVGQPQHF. This chain joins TRBV28 and TRBJ1-5; weak D call: TRBD1 (6 bases). The CDR3 consists of 14 residues. V was shortened by 7 bases and J by 6 bases, with 16 bases between the two germline ends. Germline loops: CDR1 MDHEN, CDR2 SYDVKM.

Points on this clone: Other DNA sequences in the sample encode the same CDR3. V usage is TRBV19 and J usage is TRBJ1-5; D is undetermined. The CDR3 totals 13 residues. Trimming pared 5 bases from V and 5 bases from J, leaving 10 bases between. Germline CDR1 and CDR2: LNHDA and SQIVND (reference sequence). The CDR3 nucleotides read TGTGCCAGTAGTTTGACGGGAGATCAGCCCCAGCATTTT. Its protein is CASSLTGDQPQHF.

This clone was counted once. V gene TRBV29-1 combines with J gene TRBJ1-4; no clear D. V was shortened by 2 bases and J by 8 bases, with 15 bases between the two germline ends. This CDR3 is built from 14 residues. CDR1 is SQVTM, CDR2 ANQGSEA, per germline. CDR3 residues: CSVEFGNLEEKLFF. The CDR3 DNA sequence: TGCAGCGTTGAATTTGGGAACCTGGAGGAAAAACTGTTTTTT.

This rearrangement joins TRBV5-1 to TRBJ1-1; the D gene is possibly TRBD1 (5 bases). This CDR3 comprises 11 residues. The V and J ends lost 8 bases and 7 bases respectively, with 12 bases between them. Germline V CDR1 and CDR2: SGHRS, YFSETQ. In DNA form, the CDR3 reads TGCGCCAGTCGTCTGGGGGTTGAAGCTTTCTTT. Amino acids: CASRLGVEAFF.

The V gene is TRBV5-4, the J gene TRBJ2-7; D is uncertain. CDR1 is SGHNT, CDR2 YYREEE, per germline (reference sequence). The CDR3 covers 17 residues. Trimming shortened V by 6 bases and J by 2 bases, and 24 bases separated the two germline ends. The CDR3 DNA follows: TGTGCCAGCACCCCAAGTAGAACAGCCTCTAGTCCCTACGAGCAGTACTTC. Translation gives CASTPSRTASSPYEQYF. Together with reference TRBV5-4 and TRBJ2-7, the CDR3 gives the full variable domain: ETGVTQSPTHLIKTRGQQVTLRCSSQSGHNTVSWYQQALGQGPQFIFQYYREEENGRGNFPPRFSGLQFPNYSSELNVNALELDDSALYLCASTPSRTASSPYEQYFGPGTRLTVT.

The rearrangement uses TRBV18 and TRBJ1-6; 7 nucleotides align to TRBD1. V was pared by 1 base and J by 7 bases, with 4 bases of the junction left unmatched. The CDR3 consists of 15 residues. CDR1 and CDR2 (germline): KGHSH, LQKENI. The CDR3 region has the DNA TGTGCCAGCTCACCACAGGGGGCTGTCAATTCACCCCTCCACTTT. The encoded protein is CASSPQGAVNSPLHF.

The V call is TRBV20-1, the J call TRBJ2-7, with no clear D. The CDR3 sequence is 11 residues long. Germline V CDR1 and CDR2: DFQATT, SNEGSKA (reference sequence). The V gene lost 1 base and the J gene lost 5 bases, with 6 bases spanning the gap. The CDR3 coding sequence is TGCAGTGCTAGAGTAGTAAACGAGCAGTACTTC. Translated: CSARVVNEQYF.

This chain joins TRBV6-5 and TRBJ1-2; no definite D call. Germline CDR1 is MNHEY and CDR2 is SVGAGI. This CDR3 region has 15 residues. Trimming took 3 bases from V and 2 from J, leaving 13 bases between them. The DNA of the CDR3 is TGTGCCAGCAGTTATGAGCAGAGACAAAACTATGGCTACACCTTC. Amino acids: CASSYEQRQNYGYTF.

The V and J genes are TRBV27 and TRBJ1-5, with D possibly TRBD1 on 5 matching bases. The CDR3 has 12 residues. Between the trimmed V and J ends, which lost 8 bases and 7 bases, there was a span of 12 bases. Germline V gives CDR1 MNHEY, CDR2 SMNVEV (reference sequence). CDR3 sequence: CASGAFWQPQHF. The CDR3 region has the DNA TGTGCCAGCGGGGCTTTTTGGCAGCCCCAGCATTTT.

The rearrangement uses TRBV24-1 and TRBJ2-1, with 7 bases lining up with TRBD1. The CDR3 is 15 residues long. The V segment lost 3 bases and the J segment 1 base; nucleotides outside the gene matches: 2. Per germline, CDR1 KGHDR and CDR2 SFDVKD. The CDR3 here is CATSDIQGSYNEQFF. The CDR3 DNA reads TGTGCCACCAGTGATATACAGGGGTCCTACAATGAGCAGTTCTTC.